The T cell receptor beta chain under discussion was sequenced for a study of control samples from healthy donors and cancer patients. Trimming stripped 4 bases from V and 4 bases from J, with 14 bases between. There are 15 residues in the CDR3. Per the germline V gene, CDR1 is SGDLS and CDR2 is YYNGEE. Only in-frame clones appear in the TCRdb table, and some are missing; sequencing was by immunoSEQ multiplex PCR. The data hold about 410,000 clones, with 75% to 95% observed a single time. Material for sequencing was PBMCs. The sequence was obtained from a man in his forties or fifties with head and neck cancer. V and J are TRBV9 and TRBJ1-4, with D hard to call. CDR3 region: CASSPSGNGNEKLFF. In nucleotides, the CDR3 is TGTGCCAGCAGCCCCTCTGGGAACGGTAATGAAAAACTGTTTTTT.